This is a list of T cell receptor beta chains from one sample in a study of beta chain features in type 1 diabetes. Data came from immunoSEQ multiplex PCR; TCRdb stores just in-frame clones and leaves some out. The sample has some 290,000 clones, about 13% seen once. Sequencing was done on a sample of naive CD4+ T cells from blood. Receptors originate from a man younger than 40 with type 1 diabetes. CDR3s include the opening cysteine and the closing phenylalanine or tryptophan. The D gene is left open where the match is weak. Rows give clone size only sometimes, using once, few, many, or a class for an expanded clone.

v_gene: TRBV4-3
d_gene: TRBD1
j_gene: TRBJ2-7
abundance: few
len: 16
CDR3aa: CASSPTRTGGGHEQYF
CDR3nt: TGCGCCAGCAGCCCCACCAGGACAGGGGGCGGCCACGAGCAGTACTTC

v_gene: TRBV9
d_gene: -
j_gene: TRBJ2-1
abundance: few
len: 15
CDR3aa: CASSVDRGVAEEQFF
CDR3nt: TGTGCCAGCAGCGTAGATCGGGGAGTAGCGGAGGAGCAGTTCTTC

v_gene: TRBV9
d_gene: TRBD1
j_gene: TRBJ2-3
abundance: few
len: 12
CDR3aa: CASSVEQGAQYF
CDR3nt: TGTGCCAGCAGCGTAGAACAGGGGGCGCAGTATTTT

v_gene: TRBV18
d_gene: -
j_gene: TRBJ2-5
abundance: -
len: 14
CDR3aa: CASSQGESRETQYF
CDR3nt: TGTGCCAGCTCACAGGGGGAGAGTCGAGAGACCCAGTACTTC

v_gene: TRBV4-1
d_gene: -
j_gene: TRBJ2-7
abundance: -
len: 18
CDR3aa: CASSQAFAGPVFAYEQYF
CDR3nt: TGCGCCAGCAGCCAAGCTTTCGCGGGACCGGTTTTCGCCTACGAGCAGTACTTC

v_gene: TRBV10-3
d_gene: -
j_gene: TRBJ2-7
abundance: -
len: 12
CDR3aa: CATWGGAYEQYF
CDR3nt: TGTGCCACCTGGGGCGGTGCCTACGAGCAGTACTTC

v_gene: TRBV19
d_gene: TRBD2
j_gene: TRBJ2-7
abundance: few
len: 15
CDR3aa: CASSIRLAGAYEQYF
CDR3nt: TGTGCCAGTAGTATCAGACTAGCGGGAGCCTACGAGCAGTACTTC

v_gene: TRBV30
d_gene: TRBD2
j_gene: TRBJ2-1
abundance: -
len: 19
CDR3aa: CAWSPTSGTSGRTYNEQFF
CDR3nt: TGTGCCTGGAGTCCGACTTCCGGGACTAGCGGGAGAACGTACAATGAGCAGTTCTTC

v_gene: TRBV19
d_gene: TRBD1
j_gene: TRBJ2-6
abundance: -
len: 17
CDR3aa: CASSMVRGGAGANVLTF
CDR3nt: TGTGCCAGTAGTATGGTTAGAGGGGGCGCCGGGGCCAACGTCCTGACTTTC

v_gene: TRBV6-5
d_gene: -
j_gene: TRBJ1-1
abundance: few
len: 15
CDR3aa: CASSYWAVMNTEAFF
CDR3nt: TGTGCCAGCAGTTACTGGGCAGTTATGAACACTGAAGCTTTCTTT

v_gene: TRBV28
d_gene: -
j_gene: TRBJ1-3
abundance: -
len: 16
CDR3aa: CASSKAWTVPGNTIYF
CDR3nt: TGTGCCAGCAGTAAAGCCTGGACAGTCCCTGGAAACACCATATATTTT